This TCR beta chain was captured in a study of control samples from healthy donors and cancer patients. This clone was detected only once. Assay: immunoSEQ multiplex PCR; the TCRdb copy retains only in-frame clones and omits some. The top ten clones hold more than 7% of a sample with about 96,000 clones, approximately 93% of them seen once. The germline V gene has CDR1 MNHEY and CDR2 SVGEGT. The CDR3 spans 16 residues. The trim removed 2 bases at V and 6 bases at J, leaving 3 bases unmatched. The V gene is TRBV6-2 or TRBV6-3, the J gene TRBJ2-1, with 14 bases fitting TRBD2. The source is a man aged 18 to 35 in good health. Sequenced material: blood. CDR3: CASSYPGTSGSNEQFF. The CDR3 DNA is TGTGCCAGCAGTTACCCCGGGACTAGCGGGAGCAATGAGCAGTTCTTC.